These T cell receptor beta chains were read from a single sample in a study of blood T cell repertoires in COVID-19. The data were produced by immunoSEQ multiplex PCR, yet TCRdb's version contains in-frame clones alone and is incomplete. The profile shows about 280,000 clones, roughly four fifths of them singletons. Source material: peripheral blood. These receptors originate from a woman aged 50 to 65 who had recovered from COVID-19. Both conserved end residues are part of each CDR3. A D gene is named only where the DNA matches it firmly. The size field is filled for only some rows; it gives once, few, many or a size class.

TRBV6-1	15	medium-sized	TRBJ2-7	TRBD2	TGTGCCAGCAGTGAAGACAGCGGGGGGGCCTACGAGCAGTACTTC	CASSEDSGGAYEQYF
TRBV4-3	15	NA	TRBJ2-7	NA	TGCGCCAGCAGCCCCCCAGGGACTGGCCGGGGGGAGCAGTACTTC	CASSPPGTGRGEQYF
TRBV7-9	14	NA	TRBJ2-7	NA	TGTGCCAGCAGCTCCCGCGGAGGGATGAGCGAGCAGTACTTC	CASSSRGGMSEQYF
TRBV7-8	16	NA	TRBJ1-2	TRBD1	TGTGCCAGCAGCCGGATTTGGGACAGCGCCCGCTATGGCTACACCTTC	CASSRIWDSARYGYTF
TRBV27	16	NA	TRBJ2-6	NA	TGTGCCAGCAGCGATCCGTGGGGCTTTGGGGCCAACGTCCTGACTTTC	CASSDPWGFGANVLTF
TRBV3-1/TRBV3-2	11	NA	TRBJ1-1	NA	TGTGCCAGCAGCCAACAGGGGCCGCCCTTCTTT	CASSQQGPPFF
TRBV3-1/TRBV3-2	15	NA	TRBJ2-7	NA	TGTGCCAGCAGCCCCTCGGCGCTAGGGGGCTACGAGCAGTACTTC	CASSPSALGGYEQYF
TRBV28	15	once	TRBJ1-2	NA	TGTGCCAGCAGTTTACATGCAGGATTGAACTATGGCTACACCTTC	CASSLHAGLNYGYTF
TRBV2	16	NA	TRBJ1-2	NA	TGTGCCAGCAGTTGGACAGACCAAAGCTTTAACTATGGCTACACCTTC	CASSWTDQSFNYGYTF
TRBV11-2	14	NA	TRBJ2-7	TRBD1	TGTGCCAGCAGCTTAGGACAGGGGGCCTACGAGCAGTACTTC	CASSLGQGAYEQYF
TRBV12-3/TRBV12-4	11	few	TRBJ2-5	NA	TGTGCCAGCAGTCCGGGTGGGACCCAGTACTTC	CASSPGGTQYF
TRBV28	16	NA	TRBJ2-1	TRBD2	TGTGCCAGCAGTGAACCTCGAGGACTAGGGGCTTATGAGCAGTTCTTC	CASSEPRGLGAYEQFF
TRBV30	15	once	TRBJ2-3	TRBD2	TGTGCCTGGAACGGACTAGCGGGAGGGACAGATACGCAGTATTTT	CAWNGLAGGTDTQYF
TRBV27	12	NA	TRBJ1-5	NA	TGTGCCAGCAAAATCCAGGGTCAGCCCCAGCATTTT	CASKIQGQPQHF
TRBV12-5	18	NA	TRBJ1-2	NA	TGTGCTAGTGGTTTGCCTAACGAGGGCCTCTCCCCAAGGCATGGCTACACCTTC	CASGLPNEGLSPRHGYTF
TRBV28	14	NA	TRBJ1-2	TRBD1	TGTGCCAGCAGCCCGGGACAGGGGGCCTCTGGCTACACCTTC	CASSPGQGASGYTF
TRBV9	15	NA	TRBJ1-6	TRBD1	TGTGCCAGCAGCGTGGGCGACAGGGGGCCTTCACCCCTCCACTTT	CASSVGDRGPSPLHF
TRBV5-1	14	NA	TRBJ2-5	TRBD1	TGCGCCAGCAGCTACGGACAGGGAGGAGAGACCCAGTACTTC	CASSYGQGGETQYF
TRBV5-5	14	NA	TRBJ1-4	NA	TGTGCCAGCAGCTTACTCAGGACTAATGAAAAACTGTTTTTT	CASSLLRTNEKLFF
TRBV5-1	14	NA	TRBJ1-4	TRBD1	TGCGCCAGCAGCCAACAGGGGGCTGATGAAAAACTGTTTTTT	CASSQQGADEKLFF
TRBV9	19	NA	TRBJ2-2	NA	TGTGCCAGCAGCCCTCAAGGTGTTAGCGGAACTAGTAACACCGGGGAGCTGTTTTTT	CASSPQGVSGTSNTGELFF
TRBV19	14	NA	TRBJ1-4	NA	TGTGCCAGTAGCAAACAGGGTAGCGTTGAAAAACTGTTTTTT	CASSKQGSVEKLFF